This TCR beta chain came from a study of cytomegalovirus exposure and HLA in healthy donors. The wider study: Prior work identified 117 million unique TCR beta sequences in 150 million to 200 million T cells. The Caucasian-associated ancestry cluster held roughly 81% of some 420 genotyped donors. Findings of the study overall: The likely explanation for a cluster of highly shared sequence variants was sequencing artifact.

The CDR3 covers 15 residues. Germline CDR1 SGHRS, CDR2 YFSETQ. V was cut by 1 base and J by 2 bases, with 12 bases left in between. Both 60 Vbeta primers and 13 Jbeta primers went into the PCR. TCRdb's copy holds only in-frame clones and misses some; the assay was immunoSEQ multiplex PCR. Here the sample spans approximately 110,000 clones, about 74% being singletons. Only one count was recorded for this clone. The antigen is unknown. The material sequenced was PBMCs. The J gene is TRBJ1-2, the V gene TRBV5-1, with D perhaps matching TRBD1 (5 bases). The TCR comes from a woman aged 45-59 years in good health and CMV-seropositive. CDR3 DNA: TGCGCCAGCAGCTTGATGTCCGGGGGGAACTATGGCTACACCTTC. Translating it yields CASSLMSGGNYGYTF.